Listed here are 7 T cell receptor beta chains from one sample, sequenced in a study of T-cell memory formation after mild COVID-19. TCRdb reprocessed the 5' RACE reads with MiXCR, giving one entry per CDR3 protein. The sample lists fewer than 350,000 distinct CDR3 sequences; 15% to 20% were seen once. The specimen sequenced was PBMCs or a T cell subset sorted from them (not recorded which). The receptors come from a man between 18 and 29 years old who had mild COVID-19 (a few samples of this study predate the infection). Cell type and time point are not known.

The rearrangement links TRBV2 to TRBJ2-2, with D possibly TRBD2 on 5 matching bases. Trimming took 6 bases from V and 0 from J, leaving 8 bases between them. The CDR3 is 14 amino acids. Germline V lookup: CDR1 SNHLY, CDR2 FYNNEI. The CDR3 coding sequence is TGTGCCAGCAGCGGGGATTCGAACACCGGGGAGCTGTTTTTT. Translated: CASSGDSNTGELFF.

The CDR3 region has the DNA TGTGCCAGCACCGCGGGGAGCGAGCAGTACTTC. It codes for CASTAGSEQYF. The gene calls are TRBV2 and TRBJ2-7; D possibly corresponds to TRBD2 (6 bases). This CDR3 comprises 11 residues. Between the trimmed V and J ends, which lost 7 bases and 6 bases, there was a span of 10 bases. The germline V gene has CDR1 SNHLY and CDR2 FYNNEI.

This clonotype appeared a few times. The V and J genes are TRBV7-2 and TRBJ1-5; TRBD1 agrees at 7 bases. This CDR3 region has 14 residues. The germline V gene encodes CDR1 SGHTA and CDR2 FQGNSA. The V gene end was trimmed by 5 bases and the J gene end by 5 bases; junction bases not matched to a gene: 6. The CDR3 reads CASSATGRDQPQHF. The CDR3 DNA reads TGTGCCAGCAGCGCGACAGGGCGGGATCAGCCCCAGCATTTT.

The chain carries TRBV5-5 and TRBJ2-5, with D uncertain. In germline, CDR1 is SGHKS, CDR2 YYEKEE (reference sequence). V lost 3 bases and J 1 base, leaving 4 bases between the germline ends. CDR3 size: 12 residues. The CDR3 sequence is CASSSFQETQYF. CDR3 nucleotides: TGTGCCAGCAGCTCTTTCCAAGAGACCCAGTACTTC.

This clonotype was counted between two and nine times. CDR3 in DNA: TGCGCCAGCACCCGGGGAGGGGACACCGGGGAGCTGTTTTTT. Its translation is CASTRGGDTGELFF. The chain has TRBV5-1 and TRBJ2-2; 7 bases line up with TRBD2. This CDR3 region has 14 residues. CDR1 and CDR2 from the germline V gene are SGHRS and YFSETQ. V was pared by 6 bases and J by 3 bases, with 5 bases of the junction left unmatched.

The gene calls are TRBV19 and TRBJ1-1, with a tentative D call TRBD1 (6 bases). Germline CDR1 is LNHDA and CDR2 is SQIVND (reference sequence). V was clipped by 10 bases and J by 10 bases, with 19 bases between them. CDR3 size: 12 residues. In nucleotides, the CDR3 is TGTGCCAAGCGTGGGGGCCGGTTAGTAGCTTTCTTT. Protein: CAKRGGRLVAFF.

This clonotype was seen a handful of times. The chain is built from TRBV2 and TRBJ2-7; 7 nucleotides agree with TRBD2. The germline CDR1 and CDR2 sequences are SNHLY and FYNNEI. The V gene end was trimmed by 5 bases and the J gene end by 3 bases; junction bases not matched to a gene: 4. There are 13 residues in the CDR3. The CDR3 nucleotides read TGTGCCAGCAGTCCCGCGGGGGTCTACGAGCAGTACTTC. Translated: CASSPAGVYEQYF.